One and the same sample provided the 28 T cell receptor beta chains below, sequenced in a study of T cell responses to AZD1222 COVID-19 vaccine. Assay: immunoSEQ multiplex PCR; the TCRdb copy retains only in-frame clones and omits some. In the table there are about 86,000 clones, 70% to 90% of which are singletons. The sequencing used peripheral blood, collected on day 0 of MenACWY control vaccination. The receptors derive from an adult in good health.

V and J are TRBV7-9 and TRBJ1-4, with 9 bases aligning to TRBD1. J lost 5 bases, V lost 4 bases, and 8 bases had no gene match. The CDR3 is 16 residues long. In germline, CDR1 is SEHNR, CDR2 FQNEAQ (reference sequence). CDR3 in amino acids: CASSSPSGTGNEKLFF. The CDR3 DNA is TGTGCCAGCAGCTCCCCTAGTGGGACAGGGAATGAAAAACTGTTTTTT.

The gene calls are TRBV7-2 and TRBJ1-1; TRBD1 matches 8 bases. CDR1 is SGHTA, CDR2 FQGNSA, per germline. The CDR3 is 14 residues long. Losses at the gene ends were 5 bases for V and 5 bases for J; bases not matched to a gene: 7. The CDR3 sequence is CASSVDRGRTEAFF. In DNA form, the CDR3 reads TGTGCCAGCAGCGTAGACAGGGGAAGGACTGAAGCTTTCTTT.

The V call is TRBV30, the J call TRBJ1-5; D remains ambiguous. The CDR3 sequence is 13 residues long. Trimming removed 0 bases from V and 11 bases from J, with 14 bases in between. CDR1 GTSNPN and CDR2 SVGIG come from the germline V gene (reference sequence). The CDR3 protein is CAWSVLGGGSQHF. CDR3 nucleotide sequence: TGTGCCTGGAGTGTACTCGGTGGAGGGTCCCAGCATTTT.

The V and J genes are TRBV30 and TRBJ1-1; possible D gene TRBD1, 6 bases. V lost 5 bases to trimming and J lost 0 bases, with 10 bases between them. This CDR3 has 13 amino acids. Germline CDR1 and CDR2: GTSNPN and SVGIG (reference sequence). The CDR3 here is CAWSRGMNTEAFF. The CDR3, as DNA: TGTGCCTGGTCCAGGGGCATGAACACTGAAGCTTTCTTT. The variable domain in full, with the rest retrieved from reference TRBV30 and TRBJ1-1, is SQTIHQWPATLVQPVGSPLSLECTVEGTSNPNLYWYRQAAGRGLQLLFYSVGIGQISSEVPQNLSASRPQDRQFILSSKKLLLSDSGFYLCAWSRGMNTEAFFGQGTRLTVV.

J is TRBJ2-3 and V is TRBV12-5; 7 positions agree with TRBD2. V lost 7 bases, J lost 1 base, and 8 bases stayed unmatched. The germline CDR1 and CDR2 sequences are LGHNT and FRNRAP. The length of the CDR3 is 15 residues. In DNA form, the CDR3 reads TGTGCTAGTGAACTTCGAAGCGGGGGCACAGATACGCAGTATTTT. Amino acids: CASELRSGGTDTQYF.

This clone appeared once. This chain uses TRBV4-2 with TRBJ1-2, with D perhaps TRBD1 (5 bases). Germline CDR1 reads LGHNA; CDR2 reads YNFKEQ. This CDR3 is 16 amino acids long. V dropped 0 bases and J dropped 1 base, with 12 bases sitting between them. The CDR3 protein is CASSQDLRDGNYGYTF. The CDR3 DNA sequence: TGTGCCAGCAGCCAAGATCTCCGGGACGGTAACTATGGCTACACCTTC.

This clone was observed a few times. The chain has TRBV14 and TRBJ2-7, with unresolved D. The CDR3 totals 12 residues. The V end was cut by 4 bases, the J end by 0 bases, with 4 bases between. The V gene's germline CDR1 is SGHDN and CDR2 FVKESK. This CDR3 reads CASSPLSYEQYF. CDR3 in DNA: TGTGCCAGCAGCCCGCTCTCCTACGAGCAGTACTTC.

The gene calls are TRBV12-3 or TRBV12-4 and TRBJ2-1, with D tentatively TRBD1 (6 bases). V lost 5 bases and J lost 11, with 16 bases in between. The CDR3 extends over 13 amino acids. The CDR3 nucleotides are TGTGCCAGCAGTCAGAATGACAGGAGAAAGCAGTTCTTC. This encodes CASSQNDRRKQFF.

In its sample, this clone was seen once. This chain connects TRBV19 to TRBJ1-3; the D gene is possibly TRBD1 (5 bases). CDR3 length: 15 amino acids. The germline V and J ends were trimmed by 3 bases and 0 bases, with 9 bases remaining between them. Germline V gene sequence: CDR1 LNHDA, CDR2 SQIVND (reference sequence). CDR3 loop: CASSMRQSSGNTIYF. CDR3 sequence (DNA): TGTGCCAGTAGTATGAGACAGAGCTCTGGAAACACCATATATTTT.

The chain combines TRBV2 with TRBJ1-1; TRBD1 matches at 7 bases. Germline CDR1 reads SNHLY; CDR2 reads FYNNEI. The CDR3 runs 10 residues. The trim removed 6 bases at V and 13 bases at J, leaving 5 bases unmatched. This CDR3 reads CASRRTGVFF. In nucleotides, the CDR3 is TGTGCCAGCAGGAGGACAGGCGTTTTCTTT.

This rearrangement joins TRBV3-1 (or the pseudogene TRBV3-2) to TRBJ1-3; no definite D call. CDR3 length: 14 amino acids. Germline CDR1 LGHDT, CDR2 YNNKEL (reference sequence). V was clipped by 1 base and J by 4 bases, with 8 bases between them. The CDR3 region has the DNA TGTGCCAGCAGCCAAGTCCATCAAGGAAACACCATATATTTT. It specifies CASSQVHQGNTIYF.

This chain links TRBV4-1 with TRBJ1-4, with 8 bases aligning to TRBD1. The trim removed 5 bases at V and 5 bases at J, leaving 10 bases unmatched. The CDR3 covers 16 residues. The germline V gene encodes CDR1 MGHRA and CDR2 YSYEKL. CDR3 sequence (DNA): TGCGCCAGCAGCTTAAACCCGGGACAGGCAAATGAAAAACTGTTTTTT. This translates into CASSLNPGQANEKLFF.

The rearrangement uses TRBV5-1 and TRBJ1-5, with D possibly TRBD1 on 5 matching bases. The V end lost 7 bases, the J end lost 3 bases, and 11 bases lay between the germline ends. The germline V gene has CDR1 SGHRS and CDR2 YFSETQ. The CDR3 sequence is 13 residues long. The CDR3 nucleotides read TGCGCCAGCCGGGACGCCGACAATCAGCCCCAGCATTTT. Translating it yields CASRDADNQPQHF. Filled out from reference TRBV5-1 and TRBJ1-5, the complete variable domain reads KAGVTQTPRYLIKTRGQQVTLSCSPISGHRSVSWYQQTPGQGLQFLFEYFSETQRNKGNFPGRFSGRQFSNSRSEMNVSTLELGDSALYLCASRDADNQPQHFGDGTRLSIL.

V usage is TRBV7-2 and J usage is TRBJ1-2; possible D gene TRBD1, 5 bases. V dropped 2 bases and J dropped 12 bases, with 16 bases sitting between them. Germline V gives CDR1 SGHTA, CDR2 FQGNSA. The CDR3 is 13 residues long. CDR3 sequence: CASSLTPGEANTF. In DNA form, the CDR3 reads TGTGCCAGCAGCTTAACTCCGGGGGAAGCTAACACCTTC.

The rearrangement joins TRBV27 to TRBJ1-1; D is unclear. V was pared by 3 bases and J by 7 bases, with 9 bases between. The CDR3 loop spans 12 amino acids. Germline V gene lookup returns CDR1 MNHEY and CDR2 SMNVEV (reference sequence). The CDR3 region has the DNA TGTGCCAGCAGTTTCCCGGACGGTGAAGCTTTCTTT. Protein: CASSFPDGEAFF.

CDR3: CASSVSGATNEKLFF. Here the CDR3 DNA reads TGTGCCAGCAGCGTATCAGGGGCAACTAATGAAAAACTGTTTTTT. This rearrangement joins TRBV9 to TRBJ1-4; D perhaps matches TRBD1 (6 bases). From germline, CDR1 is SGDLS and CDR2 YYNGEE. The ends were cut back, 1 base at V and 0 bases at J, with 7 bases in the middle. This CDR3 is built from 15 residues.

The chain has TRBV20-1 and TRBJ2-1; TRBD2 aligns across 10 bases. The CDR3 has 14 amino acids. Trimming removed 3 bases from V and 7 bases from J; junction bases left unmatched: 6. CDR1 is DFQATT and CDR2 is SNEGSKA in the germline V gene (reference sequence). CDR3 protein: CSASDSGGLNEQFF. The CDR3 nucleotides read TGCAGTGCTAGTGATAGCGGGGGGTTGAATGAGCAGTTCTTC.

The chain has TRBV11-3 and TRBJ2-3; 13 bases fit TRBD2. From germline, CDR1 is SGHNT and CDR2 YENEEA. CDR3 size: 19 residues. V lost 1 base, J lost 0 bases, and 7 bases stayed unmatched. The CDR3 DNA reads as TGTGCCAGCAGCTTAGTAGGGACTAGCGGGACGTCTAGCACAGATACGCAGTATTTT. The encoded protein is CASSLVGTSGTSSTDTQYF.

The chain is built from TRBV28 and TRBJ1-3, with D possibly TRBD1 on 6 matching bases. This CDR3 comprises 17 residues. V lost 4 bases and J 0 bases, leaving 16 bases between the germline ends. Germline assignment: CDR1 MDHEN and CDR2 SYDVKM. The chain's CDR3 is CASSSIPQGNSGNTIYF. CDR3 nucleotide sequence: TGTGCCAGCAGTTCCATTCCCCAGGGGAACTCTGGAAACACCATATATTTT. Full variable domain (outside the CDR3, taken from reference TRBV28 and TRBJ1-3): DVKVTQSSRYLVKRTGEKVFLECVQDMDHENMFWYRQDPGLGLRLIYFSYDVKMKEKGDIPEGYSVSREKKERFSLILESASTNQTSMYLCASSSIPQGNSGNTIYFGEGSWLTVV.

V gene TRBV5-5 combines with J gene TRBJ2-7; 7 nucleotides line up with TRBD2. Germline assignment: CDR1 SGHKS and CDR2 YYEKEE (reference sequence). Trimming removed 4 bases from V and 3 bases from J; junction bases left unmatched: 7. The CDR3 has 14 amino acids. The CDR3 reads CASSRGPGGYEQYF. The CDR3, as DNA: TGTGCCAGCAGCAGGGGACCGGGAGGCTACGAGCAGTACTTC.

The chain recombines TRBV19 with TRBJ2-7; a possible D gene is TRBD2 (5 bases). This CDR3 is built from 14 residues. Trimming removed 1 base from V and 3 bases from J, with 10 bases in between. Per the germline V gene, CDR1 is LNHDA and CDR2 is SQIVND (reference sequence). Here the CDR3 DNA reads TGTGCCAGTAGTATAGGCCACGGGATCTACGAGCAGTACTTC. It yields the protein CASSIGHGIYEQYF.

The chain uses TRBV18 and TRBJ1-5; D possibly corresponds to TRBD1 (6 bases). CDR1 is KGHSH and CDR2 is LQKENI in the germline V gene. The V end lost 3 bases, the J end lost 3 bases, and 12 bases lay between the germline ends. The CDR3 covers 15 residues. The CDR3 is CASSPPGQINQPQHF. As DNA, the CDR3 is TGTGCCAGCTCACCCCCCGGACAGATCAATCAGCCCCAGCATTTT.

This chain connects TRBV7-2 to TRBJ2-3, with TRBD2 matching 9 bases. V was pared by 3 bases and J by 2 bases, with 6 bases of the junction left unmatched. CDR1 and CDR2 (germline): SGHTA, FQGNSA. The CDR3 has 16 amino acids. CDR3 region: CASSFTGGGATDTQYF. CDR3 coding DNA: TGTGCCAGCAGCTTCACTGGCGGGGGGGCCACAGATACGCAGTATTTT.

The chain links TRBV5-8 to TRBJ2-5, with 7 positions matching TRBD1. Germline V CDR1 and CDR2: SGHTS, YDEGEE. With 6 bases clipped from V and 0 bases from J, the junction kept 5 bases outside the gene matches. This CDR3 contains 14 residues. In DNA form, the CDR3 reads TGTGCCAGCACCAAGGGACAGAACCAAGAGACCCAGTACTTC. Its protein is CASTKGQNQETQYF.

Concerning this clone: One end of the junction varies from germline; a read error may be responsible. This CDR3 reads CASSLATGFSGNTIYF. The CDR3 DNA is TGTGCCAGCAGCCTAGCTACAGGGTTCTCTGGAAACACCATATATTTT. The chain links TRBV7-2 to TRBJ1-3, with D tentatively TRBD1 (6 bases). This CDR3 is built from 16 residues. Per the germline V gene, CDR1 is SGHTA and CDR2 is FQGNSA. Combining the CDR3 with reference TRBV7-2 and TRBJ1-3 gives the whole variable domain GAGVSQSPSNKVTEKGKDVELRCDPISGHTALYWYRQSLGQGLEFLIYFQGNSAPDKSGLPSDRFSAERTGGSVSTLTIQRTQQEDSAVYLCASSLATGFSGNTIYFGEGSWLTVV.

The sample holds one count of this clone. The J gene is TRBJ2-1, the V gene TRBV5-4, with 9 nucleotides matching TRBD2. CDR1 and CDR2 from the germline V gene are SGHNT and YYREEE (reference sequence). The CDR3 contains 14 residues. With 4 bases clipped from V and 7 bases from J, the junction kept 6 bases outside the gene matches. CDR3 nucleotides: TGTGCCAGCAGCCGAAACCTAGCGGGGAATGAGCAGTTCTTC. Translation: CASSRNLAGNEQFF.

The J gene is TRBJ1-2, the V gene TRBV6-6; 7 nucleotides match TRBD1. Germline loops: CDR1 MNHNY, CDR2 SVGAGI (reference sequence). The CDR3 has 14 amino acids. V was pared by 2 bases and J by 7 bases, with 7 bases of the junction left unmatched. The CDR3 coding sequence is TGTGCCAGCAGTTACAGGCAGGGGGAGAGTGGCTACACCTTC. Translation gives CASSYRQGESGYTF.

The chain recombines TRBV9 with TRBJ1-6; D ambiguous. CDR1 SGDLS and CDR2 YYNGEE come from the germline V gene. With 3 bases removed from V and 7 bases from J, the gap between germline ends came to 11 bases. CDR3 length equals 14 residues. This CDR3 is CASSAQQVNSPLHF. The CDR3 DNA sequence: TGTGCCAGCAGCGCCCAGCAGGTGAATTCACCCCTCCACTTT.